What follows are 8 T cell receptor beta chains derived from one specimen sequenced in a study of identical twins. A single record per CDR3 protein comes from TCRdb applying MiXCR to the 5' RACE reads. This sample has fewer than 20,000 distinct CDR3 sequences, with 69% found just once. The sequencing input was memory (CD45RO+) T cells sorted from blood. The receptors shown here come from a woman aged 18-35 years in good health. This table probably holds off-target reads from a library built for another chain.

The J gene is TRBJ2-7, the V gene TRBV20-1; 10 positions agree with TRBD1. V shed 5 bases, J shed 5 bases, and the junction held 15 bases outside the gene matches. CDR1 is DFQATT and CDR2 is SNEGSKA in the germline V gene (reference sequence). CDR3 length: 16 amino acids. CDR3 residues: CSAQRRTGGQVDEQYF. The CDR3 bases are TGCAGTGCTCAACGACGGACAGGGGGTCAAGTCGACGAGCAGTACTTC.

The gene calls are TRBV15 and TRBJ2-3, with 11 bases fitting TRBD2. The CDR3 extends over 14 amino acids. V shed 2 bases and J 8 bases; nucleotides not matched to a gene: 3. The V gene's germline CDR1 is LNHNV and CDR2 YYDKDF (reference sequence). The CDR3 sequence is CATSRPGLAVTQYF. CDR3 nucleotides: TGTGCCACCAGCAGACCGGGACTAGCGGTTACGCAGTATTTT.

The V and J genes are TRBV4-2 and TRBJ2-7; 8 bases match TRBD1. V dropped 1 base and J dropped 0; count of bases not matched to a gene: 5. This CDR3 has 16 amino acids. Germline V gene data show CDR1 as LGHNA and CDR2 as YNFKEQ. CDR3 residues: CASSQGGQGGSYEQYF. CDR3 bases: TGTGCCAGCAGCCAAGGCGGACAGGGCGGCTCCTACGAGCAGTACTTC.

This clonotype was seen a few times. The chain links TRBV29-1 to TRBJ2-3; D may be TRBD1 or TRBD2 (5 bases each). The V end was cut by 1 base, the J end by 2 bases, with 13 bases between. CDR3 size: 15 residues. CDR1 SQVTM and CDR2 ANQGSEA come from the germline V gene. CDR3 in amino acids: CSVEVPGPPTDTQYF. Written as DNA, the CDR3 is TGCAGCGTTGAAGTTCCGGGACCCCCCACAGATACGCAGTATTTT.

The V and J genes are TRBV12-3 or TRBV12-4 and TRBJ2-7; D unclear. The CDR3 contains 14 residues. The ends were cut back, 5 bases at V and 3 bases at J, with 14 bases in the middle. CDR3 loop: CASSPLRLNYEQYF. For the CDR3, the DNA is TGTGCCAGCAGTCCTCTACGACTTAACTACGAGCAGTACTTC.

The rearrangement joins TRBV9 to TRBJ2-7, with D perhaps TRBD2 (6 bases). CDR1 is SGDLS and CDR2 is YYNGEE in the germline V gene. Trimming pared 0 bases from V and 2 bases from J, leaving 12 bases between. The CDR3 has 15 residues. The DNA of the CDR3 is TGTGCCAGCAGCGTAGGGCGGGACCCTGCCTACGAGCAGTACTTC. Translated: CASSVGRDPAYEQYF. The full variable domain, in which reference TRBV9 and TRBJ2-7 provide the parts outside the CDR3, is DSGVTQTPKHLITATGQRVTLRCSPRSGDLSVYWYQQSLDQGLQFLIQYYNGEERAKGNILERFSAQQFPDLHSELNLSSLELGDSALYFCASSVGRDPAYEQYFGPGTRLTVT.

J is TRBJ2-3 and V is TRBV12-3 or TRBV12-4; possible D gene TRBD1, 5 bases. The CDR3 length is 11 residues. Between the trimmed V and J ends, which lost 10 bases and 4 bases, there was a span of 9 bases. CDR3 loop: CATRGPDTQYF. CDR3 nucleotide sequence: TGTGCCACAAGGGGCCCAGATACGCAGTATTTT.

V usage is TRBV2 and J usage is TRBJ2-1, with 13 bases that match TRBD2. V lost 6 bases to trimming and J lost 4 bases; unmatched junction nucleotides: 6. Germline CDR1 and CDR2: SNHLY and FYNNEI. The CDR3 has 16 residues. The CDR3 reads CASSRTSGSMYNEQFF. In DNA, the CDR3 is TGTGCCAGCAGCCGGACTAGCGGGAGTATGTACAATGAGCAGTTCTTC. Looking up the rest from reference TRBV2 and TRBJ2-1 gives the full variable domain: EPEVTQTPSHQVTQMGQEVILRCVPISNHLYFYWYRQILGQKVEFLVSFYNNEISEKSEIFDDQFSVERPDGSNFTLKIRSTKLEDSAMYFCASSRTSGSMYNEQFFGPGTRLTVL.